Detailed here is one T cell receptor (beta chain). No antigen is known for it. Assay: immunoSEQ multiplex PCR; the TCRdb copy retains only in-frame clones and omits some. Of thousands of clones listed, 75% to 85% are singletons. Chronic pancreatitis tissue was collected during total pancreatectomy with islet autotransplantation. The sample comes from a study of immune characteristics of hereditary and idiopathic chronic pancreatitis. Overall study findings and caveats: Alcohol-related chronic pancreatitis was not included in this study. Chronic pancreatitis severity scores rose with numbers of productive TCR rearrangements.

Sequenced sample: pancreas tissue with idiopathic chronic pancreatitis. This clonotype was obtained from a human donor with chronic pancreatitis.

CDR3: CAITGTASYEQYV. The CDR3 bases are TGTGCCATCACCGGGACAGCCTCCTACGAGCAGTACGTC. The chain joins TRBV2 to TRBJ2-7, with TRBD1 identical over 7 bases. V lost 10 bases, J lost 0 bases, and 6 bases stayed unmatched. There are 13 residues in the CDR3. CDR1 is SNHLY, CDR2 FYNNEI, per germline.